The rows below give T cell receptor beta chains drawn from one sample of a study of human T cells and chemical hapten exposure. A single record per CDR3 protein comes from TCRdb applying MiXCR to the RACE reads. The profile shows some 39,000 distinct CDR3 sequences, 8% to 9.5% of them singletons. Sequencing was performed on whole blood, taken in connection with sensitization to the hapten diphenylcyclopropenone (DPC). Receptors were obtained from a man aged 45-65 years with alopecia areata. Some clones in this sample may be carry-over from other donors' samples. The CDR3 runs from the conserved cysteine through the conserved F or W. D genes are given only for firm matches. Size tells how often a clone was seen (once, few, many) or the class of an expanded clone, and some rows leave it out.

>TRBJ1-1|TRBD1|TRBV6-4|few
CASSDSAGGEHTEAFF
TGTGCCAGCAGTGATTCGGCAGGGGGCGAGCACACTGAAGCTTTCTTT
>TRBJ1-6|NA|TRBV20-1|many
CSARDEGHNSPLHF
TGCAGTGCTAGAGATGAGGGACACAATTCACCCCTCCACTTT
>TRBJ2-7|NA|TRBV30|many
CAWSVTDGSYEQYF
TGTGCCTGGAGTGTTACAGATGGATCCTACGAGCAGTACTTC
>TRBJ1-2|NA|TRBV28|many
CASGRLDGYTF
TGTGCCAGCGGGCGGCTCGATGGCTACACCTTC
>TRBJ2-1|TRBD2|TRBV28|many
CASSPTSGYPDEQFF
TGTGCCAGCAGTCCCACTAGCGGTTATCCCGATGAGCAGTTCTTC
>TRBJ2-1|NA|TRBV7-9|once
CASSSRGALNNEQFF
TGTGCCAGCAGCTCAAGGGGAGCGCTAAATAATGAGCAGTTCTTC
>TRBJ2-3|NA|TRBV13|many
CASSSPTRDTQYF
TGTGCCAGCAGCTCCCCTACAAGGGATACGCAGTATTTT
>TRBJ1-1|NA|TRBV7-9|many
CASSLATGPYTEAFF
TGTGCCAGCAGCTTAGCGACCGGTCCCTACACTGAAGCTTTCTTT
>TRBJ2-7|TRBD1|TRBV19|many
CASSMGTGSYEQYF
TGTGCCAGTAGTATGGGGACAGGGTCCTACGAGCAGTACTTC
>TRBJ1-4|TRBD1|TRBV29-1|few
CSVELQGAVEKLFF
TGCAGCGTGGAACTACAGGGGGCGGTGGAAAAACTGTTTTTT
>TRBJ2-7|NA|TRBV3-1|few
CASLDRGSYEQYF
TGTGCCAGCCTGGATCGGGGGTCCTACGAGCAGTACTTC
>TRBJ2-1|TRBD1|TRBV20-1|many
CSAKGVTGWGNEQFF
TGCAGTGCCAAAGGAGTGACAGGGTGGGGGAATGAGCAGTTCTTC
>TRBJ2-2|NA|TRBV10-1|many
CASSGTMASSGDGELFF
TGCGCCAGCAGCGGGACAATGGCCTCTTCAGGGGACGGGGAGCTGTTTTTT
>TRBJ1-4|TRBD1|TRBV30|many
CAWSTSGRQGSEKLFF
TGTGCCTGGAGTACTTCGGGAAGACAGGGGTCTGAAAAACTGTTTTTT
>TRBJ2-1|NA|TRBV11-2|many
CASSFSSYNEQFF
TGTGCCAGCAGCTTTAGCTCCTACAATGAGCAGTTCTTC
>TRBJ2-1|NA|TRBV10-3|many
CATTFGLNVYNEQFF
TGTGCCACCACTTTCGGACTAAACGTTTACAATGAGCAGTTCTTC
>TRBJ2-4|NA|TRBV2|NA
CATRPEPKNIQYF
TGTGCCACACGACCGGAACCCAAAAACATTCAGTACTTC
>TRBJ2-1|NA|TRBV28|many
CASSFGGPGSDEQFF
TGTGCCAGCAGTTTCGGTGGACCGGGGTCCGATGAGCAGTTCTTC
>TRBJ2-2|TRBD2|TRBV30|NA
CAWRLAGTIGELFF
TGTGCCTGGCGACTAGCGGGAACTATCGGGGAGCTGTTTTTT
>TRBJ2-1|NA|TRBV29-1|many
CSVARRSSYNEQFF
TGCAGCGTCGCGAGGCGGAGCTCCTACAATGAGCAGTTCTTC
>TRBJ2-1|TRBD2|TRBV27|few
CASSLWLAGGGMVF
TGTGCCAGCAGTTTATGGCTAGCGGGAGGGGGCATGGTCTTC
>TRBJ1-2|NA|TRBV6-5|many
CASSYEGRDGYTF
TGTGCCAGCAGTTACGAGGGTAGGGATGGCTACACCTTC
>TRBJ2-7|NA|TRBV5-1|many
CASSLDQASGEQYF
TGCGCCAGCAGCTTGGATCAGGCCTCCGGCGAGCAGTACTTC
>TRBJ2-4|TRBD1|TRBV7-2|NA
CASSRQGPRGHIQYF
TGTGCCAGCAGCAGACAGGGCCCCAGGGGGCACATTCAGTACTTC
>TRBJ1-1|NA|TRBV7-3|many
CASSLMKNTEAFF
TGTGCCAGCAGCTTAATGAAGAACACTGAAGCTTTCTTT
>TRBJ2-5|TRBD2|TRBV6-2/TRBV6-3|many
CASSPGLAGGPEETQYF
TGTGCCAGCAGCCCGGGACTAGCGGGAGGGCCGGAGGAGACCCAGTACTTC
>TRBJ2-7|TRBD1|TRBV19|few
CASSSRQGTNEQYF
TGTGCCAGTAGTTCCCGACAGGGTACCAACGAGCAGTACTTC
>TRBJ2-7|TRBD1|TRBV27|many
CASSYVGTDSYEQYF
TGTGCCAGCTCCTATGTGGGGACAGACTCCTACGAGCAGTACTTC
>TRBJ1-1|TRBD1|TRBV20-1|many
CSATQRGTGNTEAFF
TGCAGTGCTACCCAAAGAGGGACAGGGAACACTGAAGCTTTCTTT
>TRBJ2-1|NA|TRBV20-1|many
CSARETGLSRGANYNEQFF
TGCAGTGCGCGGGAAACAGGGCTCAGTCGTGGAGCAAACTACAATGAGCAGTTCTTC
>TRBJ2-7|TRBD1|TRBV27|many
CASSPDRDSYEQYF
TGTGCCAGCAGCCCCGACAGGGACTCCTACGAGCAGTACTTC
>TRBJ1-2|NA|TRBV7-2|NA
CASSLAGFDTGYTF
TGTGCCAGCAGCTTAGCCGGTTTTGACACGGGCTACACCTTC
>TRBJ2-2|NA|TRBV29-1|few
CSVDTGANTGELFF
TGCAGCGTTGACACAGGAGCGAACACCGGGGAGCTGTTTTTT
>TRBJ2-7|NA|TRBV5-1|NA
CASSLALAETPYEQYF
TGCGCCAGCAGCTTGGCACTAGCTGAGACACCCTACGAGCAGTACTTC
>TRBJ2-7|NA|TRBV6-6|many
CASSSDRAYEQYF
TGTGCCAGCTCCTCGGACAGAGCCTACGAGCAGTACTTC
>TRBJ1-6|NA|TRBV7-6|NA
CASSPQESNSPLHF
TGTGCCAGCAGCCCCCAGGAGAGCAATTCACCCCTCCACTTT
>TRBJ1-1|NA|TRBV7-9|many
CASLIGTEAFF
TGTGCCAGCCTAATTGGCACTGAAGCTTTCTTT
>TRBJ1-2|NA|TRBV15|NA
CATSRDRLRGSYGYTF
TGTGCCACCAGCAGAGATCGTCTTCGGGGGAGCTATGGCTACACCTTC
>TRBJ1-1|NA|TRBV29-1|NA
CSVGLNTEAFF
TGCAGCGTTGGGTTGAACACTGAAGCTTTCTTT
>TRBJ2-7|NA|TRBV3-1|many
CASSPQTRTWEQYF
TGTGCCAGCAGCCCACAAACCCGGACGTGGGAGCAGTACTTC
>TRBJ1-6|NA|TRBV12-3/TRBV12-4|NA
CASSRQEGSVGTLHF
TGTGCCAGCAGTCGGCAGGAGGGTTCGGTTGGGACCCTCCACTTT
>TRBJ2-5|NA|TRBV28|few
CASSFRETQYF
TGTGCCAGCAGTTTTAGGGAGACCCAGTACTTC
>TRBJ2-1|TRBD2|TRBV28|few
CASSFPQRGGNEQFF
TGTGCCAGCAGTTTTCCCCAGCGGGGCGGCAATGAGCAGTTCTTC
>TRBJ1-1|NA|TRBV29-1|NA
CSVNMLARGTEAFF
TGCAGCGTCAATATGCTGGCACGGGGCACTGAAGCTTTCTTT
>TRBJ2-1|NA|TRBV3-1|few
CASSQDPNEQFF
TGTGCCAGCAGCCAAGATCCCAATGAGCAGTTCTTC
>TRBJ2-3|TRBD2|TRBV29-1|many
CSVEGREGGTDTQYF
TGCAGCGTTGAGGGGCGGGAGGGAGGCACAGATACGCAGTATTTT
>TRBJ2-4|NA|TRBV7-2|NA
CASSPRDMGIQYF
TGTGCCAGCAGCCCCAGGGACATGGGCATTCAGTACTTC
>TRBJ1-5|NA|TRBV7-8|few
CASSPSPGAIYQPQHF
TGTGCCAGCAGCCCGTCCCCGGGGGCCATATATCAGCCCCAGCATTTT
>TRBJ2-7|NA|TRBV12-3/TRBV12-4|many
CASSPGDEQYF
TGTGCCAGCAGCCCTGGGGACGAGCAGTACTTC
>TRBJ2-1|NA|TRBV5-8|few
CASSLAGNYNEQFF
TGTGCCAGCAGCTTGGCCGGAAACTACAATGAGCAGTTCTTC
>TRBJ2-7|TRBD2|TRBV7-9|many
CASTDGGNSYEQYF
TGTGCCAGCACCGACGGGGGGAATAGCTACGAGCAGTACTTC
>TRBJ2-7|NA|TRBV5-1|many
CASSVSGEQYF
TGCGCCAGCAGCGTTTCGGGGGAGCAGTACTTC
>TRBJ1-3|TRBD1|TRBV7-8|NA
CASSQSWGQGNTIYF
TGTGCCAGCAGCCAAAGTTGGGGACAGGGAAACACCATATATTTT
>TRBJ1-4|NA|TRBV9|NA
CASSATGGVEKLFF
TGTGCCAGCAGCGCAACAGGAGGGGTTGAAAAACTGTTTTTT
>TRBJ2-5|NA|TRBV5-1|NA
CASSQQGHQETQYF
TGCGCCAGCAGCCAGCAGGGCCACCAAGAGACCCAGTACTTC